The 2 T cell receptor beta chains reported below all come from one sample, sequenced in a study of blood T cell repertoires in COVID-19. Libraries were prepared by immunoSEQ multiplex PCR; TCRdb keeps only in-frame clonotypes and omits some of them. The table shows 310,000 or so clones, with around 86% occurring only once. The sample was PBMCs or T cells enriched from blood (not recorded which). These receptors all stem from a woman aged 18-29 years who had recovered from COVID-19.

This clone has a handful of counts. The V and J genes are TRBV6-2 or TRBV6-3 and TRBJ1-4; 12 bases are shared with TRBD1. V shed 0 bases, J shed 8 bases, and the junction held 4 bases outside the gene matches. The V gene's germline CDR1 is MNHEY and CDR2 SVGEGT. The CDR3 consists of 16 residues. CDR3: CASSYSHGTGGEKLFF. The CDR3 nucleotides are TGTGCCAGCAGTTACTCGCATGGGACAGGGGGCGAAAAACTGTTTTTT.

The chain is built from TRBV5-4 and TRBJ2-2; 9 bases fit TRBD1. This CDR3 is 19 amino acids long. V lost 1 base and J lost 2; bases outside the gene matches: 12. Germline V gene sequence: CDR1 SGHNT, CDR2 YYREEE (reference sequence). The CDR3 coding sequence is TGTGCCAGCAGCTTGCCTGGACAGGGGCTTCTATATAACACCGGGGAGCTGTTTTTT. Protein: CASSLPGQGLLYNTGELFF. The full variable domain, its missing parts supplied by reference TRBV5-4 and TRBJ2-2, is ETGVTQSPTHLIKTRGQQVTLRCSSQSGHNTVSWYQQALGQGPQFIFQYYREEENGRGNFPPRFSGLQFPNYSSELNVNALELDDSALYLCASSLPGQGLLYNTGELFFGEGSRLTVL.